This T cell receptor beta chain emerged from a study of T-cell memory formation after mild COVID-19 (dated by TCRdb to the early 2020s). Notes on the research overall: TCR sequence clusters from the two donors were largely donor specific. In a couple of donors, T-cell clones that expanded and contracted after mild COVID-19 were tracked by sequencing TCRalpha and TCRbeta repertoires over time. Two young, previously healthy adult volunteers made up the cohort, one male and one female. Broader findings and caveats from the paper: The study covered only two mild cases, and larger cohorts including severe cases with pre-infection samples were considered necessary. Contracting CD4+ clones appeared mostly in the CM and EM memory subsets, whereas CD8+ clones were enriched in EMRA. The detection of some responding clones in pre-infection memory suggests that pre-existing cross-reactive memory T cells joined the SARS-CoV-2 response. The second-wave clones that peaked on day 37 were not confirmed to be SARS-CoV-2 specific. Balanced CD4/CD8 phenotypes were observed for clones contracting from day 15 to 85, whereas a bias towards CD4+ was observed for a second wave of clones expanding from day 15 to 37.

In the germline V gene (reference sequence), CDR1 corresponds to SEHNR and CDR2 to FQNEAQ. There are 14 amino acids in the CDR3, from cysteine to phenylalanine inclusive. Left in the record is the CDR3 DNA by itself, 42 bases read in frame from the first base. Relative to germline, V is missing 4 bases and J is missing 5 bases, with 4 bases of the junction outside any gene match. PBMCs were isolated by Ficoll-Paque density gradient centrifugation. For sequencing, an Illumina NovaSeq 6000 was employed. TCRalpha and TCRbeta cDNA libraries were built by 5'RACE with constant-segment primers, adding sample barcodes and unique molecular identifiers. Trizol reagent was used to extract RNA from every sample. Amplification of the libraries took two PCR steps, and the second step added a second sample barcode plus Illumina TruSeq adapters. Libraries were sequenced on an Illumina NovaSeq with 2 x 150 bp paired-end reads. The study's processing was this. Reads were demultiplexed and collapsed into UMI-guided consensus sequences with migec v1.2.7. With mixcr v2.1.11, UMI consensuses were aligned to TRA and TRB V and J templates and assembled into clonotypes. Expanded or contracted clonotypes were those called significant by both edgeR and NoisET, with noise models trained on biological replicates. edgeR calls used a false discovery rate-adjusted p below 0.01 and a log2 fold-change threshold of 1. As an exploratory analysis of dynamics, max-normalized trajectories of the 1000 most abundant clonotypes were examined by PCA with hierarchical clustering. Separately sequenced CD4+ and CD8+ repertoires were used to assign the CD4 or CD8 phenotype of responding clones. TCRdb trimmed public reads at Q25 via fastp, called clones via MiXCR and kept in-frame beta chains. When rows share a CDR3 protein, they turn into one entry using the most common DNA and genes. TCRdb, not the original authors, processed these V and J calls. Within this sample are about 320,000 distinct CDR3 sequences, with 13% to 15% of them counted one time only. Together, the top ten hold 21% of the sample.

Details on this clonotype: Its target antigen remains unknown. Base qualities are not provided; no much larger clone lies one nucleotide away.

The chain couples TRBV7-9 to TRBJ1-4, and TRBD1 aligns with 7 junction nucleotides. Source material: PBMCs or a T cell subset sorted from them (not recorded which). This TCR came from a man between 18 and 35 years old who had mild COVID-19 (a few samples of this study predate the infection). The sample titles of this study are shuffled in the database, so cell type and time point are left out; the donor was told from shared clones. The sequence in DNA is TGTGCCAGCAGCTGGCAGGGGGTGAATGAAAAACTGTTTTTT. The encoded protein is CASSWQGVNEKLFF.